The 26 T cell receptor beta chains listed next were all sequenced from one sample in a study of T cell responses to AZD1222 COVID-19 vaccine. Assay: immunoSEQ multiplex PCR; the TCRdb copy retains only in-frame clones and omits some. The sample shows 150,000 to 200,000 clones, roughly 85% of them seen only once. This material consisted of peripheral blood, taken 28 days after the second AZD1222 dose. Receptor source: an adult who received the AZD1222 COVID-19 vaccine.

This sequence joins TRBV7-2 and TRBJ1-2; possible D gene TRBD1, 6 bases. V was clipped by 1 base and J by 8 bases, with 14 bases between them. There are 14 residues in the CDR3. In germline, CDR1 is SGHTA, CDR2 FQGNSA. CDR3 sequence (DNA): TGTGCCAGCAGCTTAGGATTTGAGGGGGGCGGCTACACCTTC. Protein: CASSLGFEGGGYTF.

The chain combines TRBV5-6 with TRBJ2-2, with 13 bases matching TRBD2. This CDR3 is built from 17 residues. V lost 4 bases to trimming and J lost 5 bases; unmatched junction nucleotides: 8. Germline CDR1 SGHDT, CDR2 YYEEEE. CDR3 nucleotides: TGTGCCAGCAGCCGACCCCCGGGACTAGCGGGAACCGGGGAGCTGTTTTTT. Translation gives CASSRPPGLAGTGELFF.

The V and J genes are TRBV4-2 and TRBJ1-1; D perhaps matches TRBD1 (5 bases). The CDR3 totals 24 residues. V dropped 4 bases and J dropped 2 bases, with 41 bases sitting between them. Per the germline V gene, CDR1 is LGHNA and CDR2 is YNFKEQ. In nucleotides, the CDR3 is TGTGCCAGCAGCCCAATTGGGCGATCGGTGAACCGAGGACAACCGCAGGACGGCAACACTGAAGCTTTCTTT. It yields the protein CASSPIGRSVNRGQPQDGNTEAFF.

The count of this clone is one. The chain is built from TRBV9 and TRBJ2-7, with a tentative D call TRBD1 (5 bases). Germline CDR1 SGDLS, CDR2 YYNGEE. The CDR3 extends over 12 amino acids. Trimming removed 4 bases at V and 6 bases at J, with 11 bases between. Written as DNA, the CDR3 is TGTGCCAGCAGCTCCGGACATTCCGAGCAGTACTTC. It is translated as CASSSGHSEQYF.

The J gene is TRBJ2-5, the V gene TRBV6-2 or TRBV6-3; D assignment may be TRBD1 or TRBD2 (5 bases each). Germline CDR1 reads MNHEY; CDR2 reads SVGEGT. The CDR3 spans 15 residues. V lost 6 bases, J lost 1 base, and 15 bases lay in between. Here the CDR3 DNA reads TGTGCCAGCAGCCTAGATCAGGGAGTCCAAGAGACCCAGTACTTC. This translates into CASSLDQGVQETQYF.

The chain uses TRBV4-1 and TRBJ1-1; 8 bases map to TRBD1. The CDR3 extends over 15 amino acids. Germline loops: CDR1 MGHRA, CDR2 YSYEKL. J was trimmed by 1 base and V by 3 bases; bases with no gene match: 4. CDR3 region: CASSQQGAGNTEAFF. In nucleotides, the CDR3 is TGCGCCAGCAGCCAGCAGGGGGCTGGGAACACTGAAGCTTTCTTT.

The chain is built from TRBV28 and TRBJ1-5, with D unclear. Germline V gene data show CDR1 as MDHEN and CDR2 as SYDVKM. The CDR3 extends over 15 amino acids. V dropped 7 bases and J dropped 4 bases, with 17 bases sitting between them. The CDR3 region is CASTSPLDGNQPQHF. DNA of the CDR3: TGTGCCAGCACGTCACCTCTGGACGGGAATCAGCCCCAGCATTTT.

The chain has TRBV4-2 and TRBJ2-1; no definite D call. The CDR3 is 13 amino acids. Trimming shortened V by 0 bases and J by 8 bases, and 8 bases separated the two germline ends. Germline V gene data show CDR1 as LGHNA and CDR2 as YNFKEQ. CDR3 bases: TGTGCCAGCAGCCAAGATTCCGACCATGAGCAGTTCTTC. Its protein is CASSQDSDHEQFF.

The J gene is TRBJ2-7, the V gene TRBV12-5; D possibly corresponds to TRBD1 (5 bases). V dropped 0 bases and J dropped 2 bases, with 11 bases sitting between them. This CDR3 is built from 15 residues. CDR1 LGHNT and CDR2 FRNRAP come from the germline V gene. CDR3 residues: CASGLVPGFPYEQYF. DNA for the CDR3: TGTGCTAGTGGTTTGGTACCAGGGTTTCCCTACGAGCAGTACTTC.

The chain has TRBV10-3 and TRBJ1-2; 7 nucleotides align to TRBD1. After removal of 2 bases from V and 6 bases from J, the junction contained 9 bases not matched to a gene. Germline V CDR1 and CDR2: ENHRY, SYGVKD. CDR3 length: 15 residues. The CDR3 DNA is TGTGCCATCAGTGAGAATGCCAGGGGGAGAAATGGCTACACCTTC. Its protein product is CAISENARGRNGYTF.

A single count supports this clone. The chain has TRBV6-1 and TRBJ1-2, with a tentative D call TRBD1 (6 bases). This CDR3 comprises 14 residues. The germline V gene has CDR1 MNHNS and CDR2 SASEGT. V was shortened by 1 base and J by 6 bases, with 12 bases between the two germline ends. The CDR3 sequence is CASSEGGGADGYTF. CDR3 nucleotides: TGTGCCAGCAGTGAAGGTGGGGGCGCGGATGGCTACACCTTC.

This chain connects TRBV4-2 to TRBJ1-3; 11 bases align to TRBD1. The CDR3 is 17 residues long. The V gene end was trimmed by 4 bases and the J gene end by 2 bases; junction bases not matched to a gene: 7. Germline V gene sequence: CDR1 LGHNA, CDR2 YNFKEQ. The CDR3 here is CASSLRDRGGPGNTIYF. The CDR3 nucleotides read TGTGCCAGCAGCCTCCGGGACAGGGGGGGGCCTGGAAACACCATATATTTT.

V is TRBV6-5 and J is TRBJ2-1; 13 positions match TRBD2. The CDR3 has 15 residues. After removal of 6 bases from V and 7 bases from J, the junction contained 6 bases not matched to a gene. Germline CDR1 MNHEY, CDR2 SVGAGI. The CDR3 bases are TGTGCCAGCAGGGTACTAGCGGGGGGGCAGAATGAGCAGTTCTTC. Its translation is CASRVLAGGQNEQFF.

This sequence joins TRBV3-1 (or the pseudogene TRBV3-2) and TRBJ2-1; D not resolved. The CDR3 is 13 amino acids. Germline V lookup: CDR1 LGHDT, CDR2 YNNKEL (reference sequence). The V end was cut by 2 bases, the J end by 5 bases, with 7 bases between. The CDR3 protein is CASSQRRNNEQFF. The CDR3 DNA is TGTGCCAGCAGCCAAAGGCGGAACAATGAGCAGTTCTTC.

CDR3: CASSLGQTNTEAFF. The CDR3 DNA sequence: TGTGCCAGCTCACTGGGACAGACCAACACTGAAGCTTTCTTT. The rearrangement joins TRBV18 to TRBJ1-1; 7 positions agree with TRBD1. This CDR3 has 14 amino acids. In germline, CDR1 is KGHSH, CDR2 LQKENI. Germline trimming cut 4 bases from V and 2 bases from J; bases unmatched to any gene: 4.

This clone was picked up a small number of times. V is TRBV12-3 or TRBV12-4 and J is TRBJ2-7; D possibly uses TRBD1 or TRBD2 (5 bases each). V was clipped by 6 bases and J by 4 bases, with 13 bases between them. CDR3 length: 13 amino acids. CDR3 sequence: CASRRGTNYEQYF. The CDR3 DNA reads as TGTGCCAGCAGGAGGGGTACTAATTACGAGCAGTACTTC.

In this sample, this clone turned up once. This chain connects TRBV25-1 to TRBJ2-2; D remains unclear. The CDR3 contains 15 residues. V gave up 5 bases and J gave up 1 base, with 11 bases separating them. Germline V gene sequence: CDR1 MGHDK, CDR2 SYGVNS. CDR3 bases: TGTGCCAGCAGTTCTCAGGATAAGAACACCGGGGAGCTGTTTTTT. Its translation is CASSSQDKNTGELFF.

The V gene is TRBV5-1, the J gene TRBJ2-1; 13 bases match TRBD2. Germline-derived CDR1 and CDR2 are SGHRS and YFSETQ. After removal of 4 bases from V and 10 bases from J, the junction contained 5 bases not matched to a gene. The CDR3 consists of 14 residues. Here the CDR3 reads CASSDGLAGVEQFF. For the CDR3, the DNA is TGCGCCAGCAGCGACGGACTAGCGGGGGTCGAGCAGTTCTTC.

This clone was seen a single time. The chain recombines TRBV4-2 with TRBJ2-1; 9 bases align to TRBD2. This CDR3 is built from 16 residues. Losses at the gene ends were 3 bases for V and 0 bases for J; bases not matched to a gene: 3. The germline gives CDR1 LGHNA, CDR2 YNFKEQ. Here the CDR3 DNA reads TGTGCCAGCAGCCAGTTTAGCGGGGGCTCCTACAATGAGCAGTTCTTC. Protein sequence: CASSQFSGGSYNEQFF.

This chain joins TRBV4-2 and TRBJ1-1, with D possibly being TRBD1 (6 bases). Trimming removed 1 base from V and 1 base from J, with 10 bases in between. The CDR3 consists of 15 residues. The germline gives CDR1 LGHNA, CDR2 YNFKEQ. In nucleotides, the CDR3 is TGTGCCAGCAGCCAAGGTGGAGGGGGGAACACTGAAGCTTTCTTT. Translating gives CASSQGGGGNTEAFF.

The chain combines TRBV12-3 or TRBV12-4 with TRBJ1-5; 9 nucleotides align to TRBD1. V shed 11 bases, J shed 3 bases, and the junction held 5 bases outside the gene matches. The CDR3 has 13 residues. The CDR3 region is CAPDRGNNQPQHF. CDR3 DNA: TGTGCCCCCGACAGGGGGAACAATCAGCCCCAGCATTTT.

The chain combines TRBV5-1 with TRBJ2-2; D remains unclear. Germline assignment: CDR1 SGHRS and CDR2 YFSETQ. This CDR3 region has 14 residues. The ends were cut back, 0 bases at V and 7 bases at J, with 10 bases in the middle. CDR3 sequence: CASSLVRAGGELFF. The CDR3 nucleotides are TGCGCCAGCAGCTTGGTCCGGGCTGGCGGGGAGCTGTTTTTT.

The CDR3 loop reads CASSSDRGDYEQYF. CDR3 sequence (DNA): TGTGCCAGCAGCTCCGACAGGGGAGACTACGAGCAGTACTTC. V gene TRBV13 combines with J gene TRBJ2-7; 8 bases are a match to TRBD1. The V gene end was trimmed by 4 bases and the J gene end by 3 bases; junction bases not matched to a gene: 5. Germline CDR1 reads PRHDT; CDR2 reads FYEKMQ (reference sequence). This CDR3 region has 14 residues.

V and J are TRBV30 and TRBJ2-1, with D perhaps TRBD2 (5 bases). The length of the CDR3 is 13 residues. Germline CDR1 reads GTSNPN; CDR2 reads SVGIG (reference sequence). Trimming removed 5 bases from V and 4 bases from J, with 12 bases in between. The CDR3 DNA follows: TGTGCCTGGTGCCCGGGGATGTACAATGAGCAGTTCTTC. Translated: CAWCPGMYNEQFF.

The chain uses TRBV5-1 and TRBJ2-2; TRBD1 is a possible D gene (5 bases). Trimming stripped 0 bases from V and 4 bases from J, with 10 bases between. CDR1 and CDR2 from the germline V gene are SGHRS and YFSETQ. There are 15 residues in the CDR3. The CDR3 loop reads CASSLGWGSTGELFF. CDR3 nucleotides: TGCGCCAGCAGCTTGGGTTGGGGCTCCACCGGGGAGCTGTTTTTT.

The chain employs TRBV7-9 and TRBJ1-6; a weak D match, TRBD1 (5 bases). With 2 bases removed from V and 9 bases from J, the gap between germline ends came to 17 bases. Looked up from germline, CDR1 is SEHNR and CDR2 is FQNEAQ (reference sequence). CDR3 length equals 16 residues. The CDR3 sequence is CASSLIAGGFGSPLHF. CDR3 bases: TGTGCCAGCAGCTTAATCGCGGGGGGATTCGGTTCACCCCTCCACTTT.